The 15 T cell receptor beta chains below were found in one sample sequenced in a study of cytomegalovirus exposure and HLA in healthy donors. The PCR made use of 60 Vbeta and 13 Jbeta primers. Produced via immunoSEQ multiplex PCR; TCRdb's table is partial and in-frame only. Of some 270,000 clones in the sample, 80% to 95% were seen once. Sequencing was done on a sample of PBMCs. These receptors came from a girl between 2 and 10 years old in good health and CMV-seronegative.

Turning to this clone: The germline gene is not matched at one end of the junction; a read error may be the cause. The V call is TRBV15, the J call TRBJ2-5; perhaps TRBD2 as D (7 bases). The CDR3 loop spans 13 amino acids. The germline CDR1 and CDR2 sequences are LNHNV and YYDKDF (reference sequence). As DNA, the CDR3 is TGTGCCACCAGCAGCGGGGGGCAAGGGACCCAGTACTTC. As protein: CATSSGGQGTQYF.

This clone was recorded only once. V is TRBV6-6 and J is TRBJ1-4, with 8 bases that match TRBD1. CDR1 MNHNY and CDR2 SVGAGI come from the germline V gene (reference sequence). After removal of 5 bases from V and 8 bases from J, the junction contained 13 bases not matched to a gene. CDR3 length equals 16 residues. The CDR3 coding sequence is TGTGCCAGCAGTGGTCCTACAGGGGGAGTTCGGGAAAAACTGTTTTTT. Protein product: CASSGPTGGVREKLFF.

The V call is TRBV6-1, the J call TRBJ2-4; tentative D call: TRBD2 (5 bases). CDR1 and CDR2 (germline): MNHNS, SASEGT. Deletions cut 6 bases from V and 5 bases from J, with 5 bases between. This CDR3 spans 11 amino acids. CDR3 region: CASRRENIQYF. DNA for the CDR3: TGTGCCAGCAGGCGGGAAAACATTCAGTACTTC.

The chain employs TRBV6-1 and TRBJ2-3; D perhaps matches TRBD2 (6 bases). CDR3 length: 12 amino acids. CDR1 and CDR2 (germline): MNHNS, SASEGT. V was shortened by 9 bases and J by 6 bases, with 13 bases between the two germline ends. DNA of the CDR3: TGTGCCAGTGAAAGCGGAGGGGATACGCAGTATTTT. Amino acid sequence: CASESGGDTQYF.

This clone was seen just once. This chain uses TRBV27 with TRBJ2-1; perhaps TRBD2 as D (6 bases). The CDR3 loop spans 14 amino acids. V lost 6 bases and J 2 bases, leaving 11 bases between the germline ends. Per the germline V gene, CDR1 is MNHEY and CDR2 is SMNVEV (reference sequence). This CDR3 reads CASRGTPTYNEQFF. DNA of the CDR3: TGTGCCAGCAGGGGGACTCCGACCTACAATGAGCAGTTCTTC.

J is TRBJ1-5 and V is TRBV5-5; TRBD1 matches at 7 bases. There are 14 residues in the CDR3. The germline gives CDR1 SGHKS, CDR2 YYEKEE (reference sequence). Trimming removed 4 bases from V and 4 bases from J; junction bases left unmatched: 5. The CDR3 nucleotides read TGTGCCAGCAGCGGGGGACAGATAAATCAGCCCCAGCATTTT. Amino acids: CASSGGQINQPQHF.

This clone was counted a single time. The CDR3 loop is CASSSRRTSGRARETQYF. The CDR3, as DNA: TGTGCCAGCAGTTCTCGTAGGACTAGCGGGAGGGCCAGGGAGACCCAGTACTTC. This chain connects TRBV27 to TRBJ2-5; TRBD2 matches at 15 bases. From germline, CDR1 is MNHEY and CDR2 SMNVEV (reference sequence). This CDR3 has 18 residues. V shed 4 bases, J shed 5 bases, and the junction held 11 bases outside the gene matches.

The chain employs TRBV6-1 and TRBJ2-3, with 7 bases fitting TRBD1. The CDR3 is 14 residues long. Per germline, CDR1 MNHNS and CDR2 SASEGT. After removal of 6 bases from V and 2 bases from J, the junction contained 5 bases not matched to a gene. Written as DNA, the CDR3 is TGTGCCAGCAGGACAGGGACCGTCACAGATACGCAGTATTTT. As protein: CASRTGTVTDTQYF.

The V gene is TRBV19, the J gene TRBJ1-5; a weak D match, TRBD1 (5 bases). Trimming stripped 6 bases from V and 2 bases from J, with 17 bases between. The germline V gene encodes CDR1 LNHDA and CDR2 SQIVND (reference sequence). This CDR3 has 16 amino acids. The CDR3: CASSWRQGGGNQPQHF. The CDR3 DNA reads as TGTGCCAGTAGCTGGCGGCAGGGAGGGGGCAATCAGCCCCAGCATTTT.

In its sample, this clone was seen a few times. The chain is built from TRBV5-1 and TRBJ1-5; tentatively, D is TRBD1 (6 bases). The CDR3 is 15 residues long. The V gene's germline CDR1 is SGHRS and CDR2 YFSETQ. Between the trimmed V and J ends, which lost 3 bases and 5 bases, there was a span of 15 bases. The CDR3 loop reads CASSSPDRNYQPQHF. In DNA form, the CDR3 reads TGCGCCAGCAGCTCGCCGGACAGAAACTATCAGCCCCAGCATTTT.

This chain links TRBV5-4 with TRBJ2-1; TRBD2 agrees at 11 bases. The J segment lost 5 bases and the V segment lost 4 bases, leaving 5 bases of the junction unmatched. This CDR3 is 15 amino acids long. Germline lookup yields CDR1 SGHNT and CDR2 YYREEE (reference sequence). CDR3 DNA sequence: TGTGCCAGCAGCCCCTGGACTAGCGGGCACAATGAGCAGTTCTTC. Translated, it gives CASSPWTSGHNEQFF.

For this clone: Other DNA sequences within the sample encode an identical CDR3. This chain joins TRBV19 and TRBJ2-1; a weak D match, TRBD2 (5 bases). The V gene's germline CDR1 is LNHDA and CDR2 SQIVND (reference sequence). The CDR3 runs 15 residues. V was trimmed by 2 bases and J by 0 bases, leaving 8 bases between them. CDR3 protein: CASSISGSSYNEQFF. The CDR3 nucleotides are TGTGCCAGTAGTATAAGTGGGAGCTCCTACAATGAGCAGTTCTTC. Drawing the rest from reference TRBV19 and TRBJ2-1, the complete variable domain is DGGITQSPKYLFRKEGQNVTLSCEQNLNHDAMYWYRQDPGQGLRLIYYSQIVNDFQKGDIAEGYSVSREKKESFPLTVTSAQKNPTAFYLCASSISGSSYNEQFFGPGTRLTVL.

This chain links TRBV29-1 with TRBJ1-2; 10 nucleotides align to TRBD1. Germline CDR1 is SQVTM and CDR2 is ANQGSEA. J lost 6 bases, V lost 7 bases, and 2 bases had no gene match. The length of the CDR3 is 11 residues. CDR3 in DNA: TGCAGCGACGGACAGGGGGATGGCTACACCTTC. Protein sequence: CSDGQGDGYTF.

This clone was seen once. The CDR3 DNA sequence: TGTGCCAGCAGCGCAAGTGGGACTAGCGGGAGTTTTCCCGGGGAGCTGTTTTTT. Residues: CASSASGTSGSFPGELFF. V and J are TRBV9 and TRBJ2-2; 14 bases line up with TRBD2. Trimming at V came to 3 bases and at J to 6 bases, leaving 10 bases not matched to a gene. This CDR3 has 18 residues. In germline, CDR1 is SGDLS, CDR2 YYNGEE.

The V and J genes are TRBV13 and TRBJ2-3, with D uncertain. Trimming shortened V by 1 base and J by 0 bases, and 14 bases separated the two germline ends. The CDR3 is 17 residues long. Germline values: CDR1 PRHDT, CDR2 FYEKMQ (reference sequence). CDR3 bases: TGTGCCAGCAGCTTAGACCCGGCGGCCACTAGCACAGATACGCAGTATTTT. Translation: CASSLDPAATSTDTQYF. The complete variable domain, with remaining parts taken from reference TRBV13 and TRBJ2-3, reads AAGVIQSPRHLIKEKRETATLKCYPIPRHDTVYWYQQGPGQDPQFLISFYEKMQSDKGSIPDRFSAQQFSDYHSELNMSSLELGDSALYFCASSLDPAATSTDTQYFGPGTRLTVL.